This TCR beta chain was documented in a study of T cell changes during pregnancy in multiple sclerosis. Data came from immunoSEQ multiplex PCR; TCRdb stores just in-frame clones and leaves some out. The repertoire includes some 93,000 clones, 91% of them detected once, and approximately 1.6% sits in the top ten. This CDR3 has 16 residues. Per germline, CDR1 MNHNY and CDR2 SVGAGI (reference sequence). V lost 6 bases, J lost 2 bases, and 19 bases lay in between. V usage is TRBV6-6 and J usage is TRBJ1-1; TRBD1 is a possible D gene (6 bases). This specimen consisted of peripheral blood, obtained after pregnancy. The clonotype comes from a female donor in good health, enrolled as a control in a pregnancy study. The CDR3 nucleotides are TGTGCCAGCAGGCCACCAGGGGTGTCTGTTAACACTGAAGCTTTCTTT. This translates into CASRPPGVSVNTEAFF.